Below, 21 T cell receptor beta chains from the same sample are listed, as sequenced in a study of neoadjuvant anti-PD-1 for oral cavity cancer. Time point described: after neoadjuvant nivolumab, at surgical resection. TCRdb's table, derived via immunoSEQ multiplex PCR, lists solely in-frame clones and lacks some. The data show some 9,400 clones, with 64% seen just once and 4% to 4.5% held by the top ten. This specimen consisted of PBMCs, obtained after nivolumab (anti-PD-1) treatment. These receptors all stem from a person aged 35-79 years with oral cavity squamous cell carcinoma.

The CDR3 DNA follows: TGTGCCAGCAGTGAAAAAGTCCCATCCGGGACTAGCGGGAGGCGGGGCTCCTACAATGAGCAGTTCTTC. Protein: CASSEKVPSGTSGRRGSYNEQFF. The chain links TRBV6-1 to TRBJ2-1, with 15 bases aligning to TRBD2. V gave up 2 bases and J gave up 0 bases; unmatched junction bases: 17. There are 23 residues in the CDR3. Germline CDR1 is MNHNS and CDR2 is SASEGT.

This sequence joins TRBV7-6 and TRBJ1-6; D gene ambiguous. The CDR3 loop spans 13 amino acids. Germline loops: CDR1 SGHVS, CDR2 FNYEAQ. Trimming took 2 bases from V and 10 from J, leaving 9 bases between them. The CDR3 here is CASSLSPRSPLHF. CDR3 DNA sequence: TGTGCCAGCAGCTTATCGCCCCGATCACCCCTCCACTTT. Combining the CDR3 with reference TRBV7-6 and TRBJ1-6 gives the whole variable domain GAGVSQSPRYKVTKRGQDVALRCDPISGHVSLYWYRQALGQGPEFLTYFNYEAQQDKSGLPNDRFSAERPEGSISTLTIQRTEQRDSAMYRCASSLSPRSPLHFGNGTRLTVT.

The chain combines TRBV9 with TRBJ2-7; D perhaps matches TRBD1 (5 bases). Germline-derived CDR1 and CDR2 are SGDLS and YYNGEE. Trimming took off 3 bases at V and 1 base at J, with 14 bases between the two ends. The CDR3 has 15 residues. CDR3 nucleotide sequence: TGTGCCAGCAGCGGTGGGGCAGGGAATTCCTACGAGCAGTACTTC. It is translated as CASSGGAGNSYEQYF. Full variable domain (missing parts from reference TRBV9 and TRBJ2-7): DSGVTQTPKHLITATGQRVTLRCSPRSGDLSVYWYQQSLDQGLQFLIQYYNGEERAKGNILERFSAQQFPDLHSELNLSSLELGDSALYFCASSGGAGNSYEQYFGPGTRLTVT.

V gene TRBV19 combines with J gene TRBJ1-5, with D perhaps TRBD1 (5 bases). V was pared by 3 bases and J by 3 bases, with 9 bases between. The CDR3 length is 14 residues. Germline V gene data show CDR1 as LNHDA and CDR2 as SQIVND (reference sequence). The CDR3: CASSIRGDNQPQHF. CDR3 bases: TGTGCCAGTAGTATTCGAGGGGACAATCAGCCCCAGCATTTT.

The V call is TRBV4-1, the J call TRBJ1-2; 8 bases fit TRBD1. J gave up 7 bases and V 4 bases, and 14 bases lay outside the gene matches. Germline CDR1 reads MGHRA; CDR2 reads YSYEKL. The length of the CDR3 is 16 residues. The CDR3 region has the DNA TGCGCCAGCAGCCCCGTCCTCCGGACAGGGAATGCTGGCTACACCTTC. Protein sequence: CASSPVLRTGNAGYTF.

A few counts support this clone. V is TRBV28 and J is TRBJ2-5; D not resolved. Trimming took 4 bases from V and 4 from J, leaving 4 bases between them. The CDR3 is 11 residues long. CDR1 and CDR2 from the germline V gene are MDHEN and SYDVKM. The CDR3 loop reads CASSSSETQYF. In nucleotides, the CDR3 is TGTGCCAGCAGTTCCTCAGAGACCCAGTACTTC.

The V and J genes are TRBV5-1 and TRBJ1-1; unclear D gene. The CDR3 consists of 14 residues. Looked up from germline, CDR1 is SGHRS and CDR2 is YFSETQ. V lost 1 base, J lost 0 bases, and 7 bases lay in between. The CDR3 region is CASSLRTVNTEAFF. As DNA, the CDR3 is TGCGCCAGCAGCTTGAGGACGGTGAACACTGAAGCTTTCTTT.

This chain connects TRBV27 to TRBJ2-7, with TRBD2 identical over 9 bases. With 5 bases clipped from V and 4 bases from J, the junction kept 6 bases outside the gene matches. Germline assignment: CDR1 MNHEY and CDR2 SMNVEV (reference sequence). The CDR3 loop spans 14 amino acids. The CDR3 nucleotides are TGTGCCAGCAGTCCGCGGGGGGGATGGTACGAGCAGTACTTC. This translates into CASSPRGGWYEQYF.

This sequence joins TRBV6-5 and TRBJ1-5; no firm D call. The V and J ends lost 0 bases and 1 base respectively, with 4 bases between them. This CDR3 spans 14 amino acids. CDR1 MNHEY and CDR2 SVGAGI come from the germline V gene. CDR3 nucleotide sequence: TGTGCCAGCAGTTACTCGACCAGCAATCAGCCCCAGCATTTT. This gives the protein CASSYSTSNQPQHF.

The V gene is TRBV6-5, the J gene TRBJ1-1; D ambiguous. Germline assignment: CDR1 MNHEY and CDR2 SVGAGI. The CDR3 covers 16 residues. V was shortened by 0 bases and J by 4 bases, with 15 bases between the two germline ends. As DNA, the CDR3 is TGTGCCAGCAGTTACTCGAATCGCGGGGTGGGCACTGAAGCTTTCTTT. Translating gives CASSYSNRGVGTEAFF.

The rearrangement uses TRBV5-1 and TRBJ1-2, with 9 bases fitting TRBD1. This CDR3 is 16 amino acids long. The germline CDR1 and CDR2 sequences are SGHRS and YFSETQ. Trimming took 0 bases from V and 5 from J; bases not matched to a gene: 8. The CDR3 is CASSLDGTGPTYGYTF. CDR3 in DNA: TGCGCCAGCAGCTTGGATGGGACAGGGCCTACTTATGGCTACACCTTC.

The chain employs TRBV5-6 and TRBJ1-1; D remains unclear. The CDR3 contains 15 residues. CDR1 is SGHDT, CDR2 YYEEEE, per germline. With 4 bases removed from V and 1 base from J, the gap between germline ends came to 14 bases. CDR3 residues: CASSLGRRTNTEAFF. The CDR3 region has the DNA TGTGCCAGCAGCCTAGGACGGAGAACGAACACTGAAGCTTTCTTT.

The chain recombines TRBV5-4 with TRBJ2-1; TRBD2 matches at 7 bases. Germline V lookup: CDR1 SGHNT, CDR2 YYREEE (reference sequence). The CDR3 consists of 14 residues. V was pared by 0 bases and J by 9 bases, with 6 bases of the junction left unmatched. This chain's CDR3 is CASSLAWGGPEQFF. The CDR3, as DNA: TGTGCCAGCAGCTTGGCCTGGGGGGGACCTGAGCAGTTCTTC.

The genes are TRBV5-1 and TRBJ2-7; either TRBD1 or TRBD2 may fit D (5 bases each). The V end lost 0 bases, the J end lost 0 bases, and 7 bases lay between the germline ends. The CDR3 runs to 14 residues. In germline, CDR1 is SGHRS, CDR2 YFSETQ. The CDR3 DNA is TGCGCCAGCAGCTTGGCAGGGAGCTCCTACGAGCAGTACTTC. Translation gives CASSLAGSSYEQYF.

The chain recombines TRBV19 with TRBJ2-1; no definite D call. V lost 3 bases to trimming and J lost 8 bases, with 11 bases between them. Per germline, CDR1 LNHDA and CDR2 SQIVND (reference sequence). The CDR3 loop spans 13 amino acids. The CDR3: CASSISQSDEQFF. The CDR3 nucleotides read TGTGCCAGTAGTATTTCCCAGTCGGATGAGCAGTTCTTC.

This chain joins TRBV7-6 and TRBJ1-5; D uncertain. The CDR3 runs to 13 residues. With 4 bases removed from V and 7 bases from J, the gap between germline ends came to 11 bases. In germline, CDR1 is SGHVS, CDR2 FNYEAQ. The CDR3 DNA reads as TGTGCCAGCAGCTCCCAAATGGGGCAGCCCCAGCATTTT. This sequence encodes CASSSQMGQPQHF.

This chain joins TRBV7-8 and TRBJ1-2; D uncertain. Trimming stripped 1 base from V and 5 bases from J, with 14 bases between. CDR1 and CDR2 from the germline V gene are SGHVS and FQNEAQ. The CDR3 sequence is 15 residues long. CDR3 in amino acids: CASSLEGTGVYGYTF. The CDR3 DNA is TGTGCCAGCAGCTTAGAGGGTACGGGTGTATATGGCTACACCTTC.

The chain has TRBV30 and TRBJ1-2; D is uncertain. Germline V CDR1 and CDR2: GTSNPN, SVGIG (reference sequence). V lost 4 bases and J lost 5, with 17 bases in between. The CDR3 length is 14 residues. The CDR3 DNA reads TGTGCCTGGACTTGGGGAGAGGGAGGTTATGGCTACACCTTC. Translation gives CAWTWGEGGYGYTF.

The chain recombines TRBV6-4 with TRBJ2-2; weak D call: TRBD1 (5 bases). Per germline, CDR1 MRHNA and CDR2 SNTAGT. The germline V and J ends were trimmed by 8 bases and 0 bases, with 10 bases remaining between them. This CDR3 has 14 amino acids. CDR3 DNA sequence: TGTGCCAGCTCAGGGCTAGCGAACACCGGGGAGCTGTTTTTT. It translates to CASSGLANTGELFF.

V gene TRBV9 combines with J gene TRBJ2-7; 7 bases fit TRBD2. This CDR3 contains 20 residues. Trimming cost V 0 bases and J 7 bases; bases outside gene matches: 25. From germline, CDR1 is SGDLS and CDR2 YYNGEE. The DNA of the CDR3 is TGTGCCAGCAGCGTAGCTTGGGTCCTGAGTTGCGGACTAGTCACTGAGGAGCAGTACTTC. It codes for CASSVAWVLSCGLVTEEQYF.

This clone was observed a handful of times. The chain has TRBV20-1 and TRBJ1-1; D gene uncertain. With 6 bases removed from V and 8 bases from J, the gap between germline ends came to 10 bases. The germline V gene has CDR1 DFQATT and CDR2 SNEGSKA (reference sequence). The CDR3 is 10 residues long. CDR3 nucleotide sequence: TGCAGTGCAGCAAACTTAGAAGCTTTCTTT. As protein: CSAANLEAFF.